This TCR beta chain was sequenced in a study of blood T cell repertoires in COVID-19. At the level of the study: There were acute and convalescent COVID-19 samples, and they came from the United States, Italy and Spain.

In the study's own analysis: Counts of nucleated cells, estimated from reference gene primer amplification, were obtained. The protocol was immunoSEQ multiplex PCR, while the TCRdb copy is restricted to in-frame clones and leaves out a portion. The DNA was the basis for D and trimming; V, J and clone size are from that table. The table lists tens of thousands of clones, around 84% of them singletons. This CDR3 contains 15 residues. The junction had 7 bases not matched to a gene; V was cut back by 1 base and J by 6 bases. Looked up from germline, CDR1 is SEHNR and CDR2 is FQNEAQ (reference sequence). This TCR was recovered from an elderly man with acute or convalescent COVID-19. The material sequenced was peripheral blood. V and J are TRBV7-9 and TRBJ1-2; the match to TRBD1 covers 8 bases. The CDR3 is CASSLEGQGSHGYTF. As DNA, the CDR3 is TGTGCCAGCAGCTTAGAAGGACAGGGTAGCCATGGCTACACCTTC.